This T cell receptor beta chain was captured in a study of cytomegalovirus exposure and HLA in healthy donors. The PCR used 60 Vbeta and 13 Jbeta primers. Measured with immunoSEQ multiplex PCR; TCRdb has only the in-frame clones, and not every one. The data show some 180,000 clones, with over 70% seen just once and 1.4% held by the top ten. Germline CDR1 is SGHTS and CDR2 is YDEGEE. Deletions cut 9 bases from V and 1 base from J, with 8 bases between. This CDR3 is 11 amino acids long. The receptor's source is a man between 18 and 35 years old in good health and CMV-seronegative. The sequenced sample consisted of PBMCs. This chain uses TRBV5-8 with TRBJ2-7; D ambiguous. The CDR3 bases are TGTGCCACATCTACGTCCTACGAGCAGTACTTC. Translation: CATSTSYEQYF.